This T cell receptor (beta chain) was observed in a study of cytomegalovirus exposure and HLA in healthy donors. Primers included in the PCR were 60 Vbeta and 13 Jbeta primers. The data were produced by immunoSEQ multiplex PCR, yet TCRdb's version contains in-frame clones alone and is incomplete. The sample consists of around 150,000 clones, roughly 70% of them appearing once. Whole-study results and caveats: Investigators reported fewer than 200 TCR beta chains as tied to cytomegalovirus.

The CDR3 is made up of 15 amino acids. The junction had 1 base not matched to a gene; V was cut back by 2 bases and J by 3 bases. The V gene's germline CDR1 is SGHRS and CDR2 YFSETQ. Details on this clone: Its antigen is not known.

Samples came from healthy bone marrow donors. Nominal health characterized the donors when sampled, though unrecorded immune exposures were likely. Sequenced input: PBMCs. This receptor was identified in a woman in her fifties or sixties in good health and CMV-seropositive. The J gene is TRBJ2-2, the V gene TRBV5-1; 10 bases fit TRBD2. As DNA, the CDR3 is TGCGCCAGCAGCTTCCTAGCGGGGGACACCGGGGAGCTGTTTTTT. Translating gives CASSFLAGDTGELFF. Supplemented by reference TRBV5-1 and TRBJ2-2, the full variable domain reads KAGVTQTPRYLIKTRGQQVTLSCSPISGHRSVSWYQQTPGQGLQFLFEYFSETQRNKGNFPGRFSGRQFSNSRSEMNVSTLELGDSALYLCASSFLAGDTGELFFGEGSRLTVL.